The 27 T cell receptor beta chains below were found in one sample sequenced in a study of T cell repertoires in cytomegalovirus infection. TCRdb ran MiXCR on the reads and lists one entry per CDR3 protein. In the table there are hundreds of thousands of distinct CDR3 sequences, 32% of which are singletons. Their antigen targets remain unknown. The input for sequencing was cultured CD8+ T cells from PBMCs, taken from culture after CMV antigen stimulation. The origin of the receptors is a human donor in good health (CMV status not recorded). Some clones in this sample may be carry-over from other donors' samples.

There are many counts of this clonotype. The CDR3 spells CASSLELAGGPRRDTQYF. The CDR3 nucleotides read TGTGCCAGCAGCTTAGAACTAGCGGGGGGGCCTAGAAGGGATACGCAGTATTTT. This chain connects TRBV7-8 to TRBJ2-3; TRBD2 agrees at 13 bases. V was pared by 1 base and J by 6 bases, with 10 bases of the junction left unmatched. The CDR3 has 18 amino acids. Germline CDR1 is SGHVS and CDR2 is FQNEAQ.

V is TRBV19 and J is TRBJ2-3; D is possibly TRBD2 (6 bases). CDR3 length: 16 amino acids. The V end was cut by 5 bases, the J end by 2 bases, with 17 bases between. Germline CDR1 LNHDA, CDR2 SQIVND (reference sequence). Here the CDR3 reads CASSSEAGPFTDTQYF. The CDR3, as DNA: TGTGCCAGTAGTTCCGAAGCGGGCCCCTTCACAGATACGCAGTATTTT.

The chain couples TRBV5-8 to TRBJ2-1; 7 bases map to TRBD2. With V trimmed by 3 bases and J by 3 bases, 6 bases remained unmatched. The CDR3 runs 15 residues. Germline CDR1 is SGHTS and CDR2 is YDEGEE. CDR3 sequence reads: CASSSRGDLYNEQFF. The CDR3 DNA follows: TGTGCCAGCAGCTCCCGGGGGGACCTCTACAATGAGCAGTTCTTC.

The genes are TRBV12-3 or TRBV12-4 and TRBJ1-2, with D unresolved. This CDR3 contains 20 residues. The V end was cut by 7 bases, the J end by 4 bases, with 34 bases between. The CDR3 here is CASIDTPHSPTTPRSYGYTF. The CDR3, as DNA: TGTGCCAGCATCGATACCCCCCACTCACCCACAACCCCACGAAGCTATGGCTACACCTTC.

This clonotype was counted at least ten times. The gene calls are TRBV7-6 and TRBJ2-3; 7 nucleotides line up with TRBD2. V was pared by 4 bases and J by 0 bases, with 4 bases of the junction left unmatched. The CDR3 spans 15 residues. Germline lookup yields CDR1 SGHVS and CDR2 FNYEAQ. CDR3 loop: CASSSLAVSTDTQYF. CDR3 bases: TGTGCCAGCAGCTCTCTAGCGGTGAGCACAGATACGCAGTATTTT.

V and J are TRBV2 and TRBJ1-4; D is undetermined. Germline V gene sequence: CDR1 SNHLY, CDR2 FYNNEI. Trimming left V 6 bases short and J 4 bases short, with 6 bases between. CDR3 size: 12 residues. The CDR3 sequence is CASRADNEKLFF. The DNA for the CDR3 is TGTGCCAGCAGGGCCGATAATGAAAAACTGTTTTTT.

J is TRBJ2-7 and V is TRBV19; D is unclear. Germline V gene lookup returns CDR1 LNHDA and CDR2 SQIVND (reference sequence). Trimming cost V 4 bases and J 7 bases, with 8 bases left between them. This CDR3 contains 11 residues. This CDR3 is CASSKGFEQYF. Written as DNA, the CDR3 is TGTGCCAGTAGTAAGGGCTTTGAGCAGTACTTC.

DNA of the CDR3: TGTGCCGCCCGGACAGGGGGCACCAACGTCCTGACTTTC. This gives the protein CAARTGGTNVLTF. The V gene is TRBV6-8, the J gene TRBJ2-6, with 11 bases matching TRBD1. The V and J ends lost 11 bases and 8 bases, in that order; junction bases with no gene match: 5. Germline CDR1 is MNHGY and CDR2 is SAAAGT. CDR3 length: 13 amino acids.

In DNA, the CDR3 is TGCGCCAGCAGCGGCGACAGGGGATACCGCACAGATACGCAGTATTTT. Its translation: CASSGDRGYRTDTQYF. The chain uses TRBV5-1 and TRBJ2-3; 8 nucleotides align to TRBD1. Germline V gene sequence: CDR1 SGHRS, CDR2 YFSETQ. The CDR3 length is 16 residues. Trimming removed 4 bases from V and 1 base from J; junction bases left unmatched: 8.

This clonotype was seen repeatedly, ten times or more. The rearrangement uses TRBV7-9 and TRBJ2-1; D call uncertain. V lost 7 bases and J lost 10, with 8 bases in between. This CDR3 is built from 10 residues. Germline-derived CDR1 and CDR2 are SEHNR and FQNEAQ (reference sequence). The CDR3 DNA sequence: TGTGCCAGCAAATTAACGGAGCAGTTCTTC. This codes for CASKLTEQFF.

The J gene is TRBJ2-1, the V gene TRBV27; D may correspond to TRBD1 or TRBD2 (5 bases each). Deletions cut 3 bases from V and 9 bases from J, with 9 bases between. The CDR3 consists of 12 residues. The germline V gene encodes CDR1 MNHEY and CDR2 SMNVEV (reference sequence). The DNA for the CDR3 is TGTGCCAGCAGTTTGGGACGAACTGAGCAGTTCTTC. This translates into CASSLGRTEQFF.

This clonotype has a handful of counts. The chain is built from TRBV6-5 and TRBJ2-2, with D possibly matching TRBD1 (7 bases). V gave up 6 bases and J gave up 3 bases, with 14 bases separating them. The germline gives CDR1 MNHEY, CDR2 SVGAGI. The CDR3 extends over 15 amino acids. The CDR3 here is CASSPTGRYTGELFF. The DNA for the CDR3 is TGTGCCAGCAGCCCGACAGGGAGGTACACCGGGGAGCTGTTTTTT.

About this clonotype: Sequence at one end of the junction differs from germline and may be a read error. The chain recombines TRBV7-2 with TRBJ2-1, with D perhaps given as TRBD1 or TRBD2 (5 bases each). Germline-derived CDR1 and CDR2 are SGHTA and FQGNSA. The length of the CDR3 is 15 residues. The CDR3 bases are TGTGCCAACAGCACCGCGGACGGGACGGTGAATGAGCAGTTCTTC. This encodes CANSTADGTVNEQFF.

This clonotype was counted only a few times. This chain joins TRBV6-5 and TRBJ2-2; possible D gene TRBD1, 5 bases. The germline V gene encodes CDR1 MNHEY and CDR2 SVGAGI. With 3 bases removed from V and 1 base from J, the gap between germline ends came to 9 bases. The CDR3 has 15 amino acids. The DNA of the CDR3 is TGTGCCAGCAGTTATTCGACAGTGAACACCGGGGAGCTGTTTTTT. This sequence encodes CASSYSTVNTGELFF.

The chain is built from TRBV7-9 and TRBJ2-7; D is undetermined. This CDR3 is 13 amino acids long. Trimming left V 6 bases short and J 0 bases short, with 9 bases between. CDR1 SEHNR and CDR2 FQNEAQ come from the germline V gene (reference sequence). CDR3 DNA sequence: TGTGCCAGCAGACCAACCAGCTCCTACGAGCAGTACGTC. Its protein is CASRPTSSYEQYV.

This clonotype was seen more than once but under ten times. The rearrangement uses TRBV4-1 and TRBJ2-3; no definite D call. The CDR3 covers 15 residues. V lost 0 bases to trimming and J lost 2 bases, with 9 bases between them. Looked up from germline, CDR1 is MGHRA and CDR2 is YSYEKL. The CDR3 is CASSQEWSNTDTQYF. The CDR3 DNA is TGCGCCAGCAGCCAAGAGTGGAGTAACACAGATACGCAGTATTTT.

The chain employs TRBV11-2 and TRBJ2-1; TRBD1 might be the D (5 bases). The V gene's germline CDR1 is SGHAT and CDR2 FQNNGV. The V and J ends lost 2 bases and 0 bases respectively, with 29 bases between them. The CDR3 consists of 22 residues. The CDR3 sequence: CASSLPPNVSPDTRSSYNEQFF. As DNA, the CDR3 is TGTGCCAGCAGCTTACCCCCTAATGTCTCACCGGACACCCGTAGCTCCTACAATGAGCAGTTCTTC.

The DNA of the CDR3 is TGCGCCAGCAGCCCCCAAGGGGAAGCCAAAAACATTCAGTACTTC. This sequence encodes CASSPQGEAKNIQYF. The chain links TRBV5-1 to TRBJ2-4; D may be TRBD1 (5 bases). With 4 bases removed from V and 0 bases from J, the gap between germline ends came to 11 bases. Looked up from germline, CDR1 is SGHRS and CDR2 is YFSETQ. The CDR3 is 15 residues long. The full variable domain, its missing parts supplied by reference TRBV5-1 and TRBJ2-4, is KAGVTQTPRYLIKTRGQQVTLSCSPISGHRSVSWYQQTPGQGLQFLFEYFSETQRNKGNFPGRFSGRQFSNSRSEMNVSTLELGDSALYLCASSPQGEAKNIQYFGAGTRLSVL.

This clonotype was detected many times. The rearrangement uses TRBV7-2 and TRBJ1-6; the D is unclear. Germline V gene data show CDR1 as SGHTA and CDR2 as FQGNSA. Trimming pared 0 bases from V and 7 bases from J, leaving 10 bases between. The CDR3 is 15 amino acids. CDR3 protein: CASSLARYGNSPLHF. Written as DNA, the CDR3 is TGTGCCAGCAGCTTAGCGCGGTACGGGAATTCACCCCTCCACTTT.

V and J are TRBV15 and TRBJ2-5; D perhaps matches TRBD2 (7 bases). CDR1 and CDR2 (germline): LNHNV, YYDKDF (reference sequence). Trimming stripped 2 bases from V and 7 bases from J, with 17 bases between. The CDR3 is 15 amino acids. Here the CDR3 reads CATSRIPRGPGTQYF. DNA for the CDR3: TGTGCCACCAGCAGAATTCCGCGGGGGCCGGGGACCCAGTACTTC.

This clonotype has just a few counts. The CDR3 bases are TGTGCCAGTAGCGCAGGACAGGGTTCCTACGAGCAGTACGTC. Translating gives CASSAGQGSYEQYV. The chain joins TRBV19 to TRBJ2-7, with 8 bases identical to TRBD1. Germline V gene sequence: CDR1 LNHDA, CDR2 SQIVND (reference sequence). J gave up 1 base and V 6 bases, and 5 bases lay outside the gene matches. This CDR3 has 14 residues.

V is TRBV6-1 and J is TRBJ1-1; 9 nucleotides agree with TRBD1. Trimming cost V 7 bases and J 0 bases; bases outside gene matches: 15. Germline values: CDR1 MNHNS, CDR2 SASEGT. The CDR3 runs to 18 residues. CDR3 bases: TGTGCCAGCACTTCCAGGACAGGGGAAACTATTTTGAACACTGAAGCTTTCTTT. As protein: CASTSRTGETILNTEAFF.

The chain couples TRBV19 to TRBJ2-1; the D gene is possibly TRBD1 (6 bases). The CDR3 length is 13 residues. Looked up from germline, CDR1 is LNHDA and CDR2 is SQIVND (reference sequence). Trimming took off 6 bases at V and 7 bases at J, with 13 bases between the two ends. CDR3 nucleotides: TGTGCCAGTAGGGGACAACAGGAGAATGAGCAGTTCTTC. Encoded protein: CASRGQQENEQFF.

This sequence joins TRBV7-9 and TRBJ2-5; D is uncertain. CDR1 and CDR2 from the germline V gene are SEHNR and FQNEAQ (reference sequence). V lost 1 base and J lost 5, with 14 bases in between. The CDR3 loop spans 15 amino acids. Here the CDR3 reads CASSLDNRILETQYF. The CDR3 DNA reads TGTGCCAGCAGCTTAGACAACCGCATTCTCGAGACCCAGTACTTC.

V usage is TRBV14 and J usage is TRBJ2-1; 11 bases agree with TRBD2. V lost 2 bases, J lost 6 bases, and 6 bases stayed unmatched. Germline V lookup: CDR1 SGHDN, CDR2 FVKESK. CDR3 length equals 16 residues. CDR3 DNA: TGTGCCAGCAGCCAATATCTAGCGGGGGGTCTCAATGAGCAGTTCTTC. Translated, it gives CASSQYLAGGLNEQFF.

The J gene is TRBJ1-2, the V gene TRBV7-2; TRBD1 might be the D (6 bases). The V gene's germline CDR1 is SGHTA and CDR2 FQGNSA. The V end was cut by 5 bases, the J end by 3 bases, with 16 bases between. The CDR3 has 15 amino acids. The CDR3 protein is CASSPWDNSDYGYTF. The CDR3 DNA reads as TGTGCCAGCAGCCCATGGGACAATTCTGACTATGGCTACACCTTC.

The CDR3: CASRGGGSNTGELFF. CDR3 DNA sequence: TGTGCCAGCAGAGGAGGAGGATCGAACACCGGGGAGCTGTTTTTT. This chain uses TRBV7-3 with TRBJ2-2, with a weak D call TRBD2 (5 bases). Germline lookup yields CDR1 SGHTA and CDR2 FQGTGA. Trimming removed 6 bases from V and 0 bases from J, with 11 bases in between. There are 15 residues in the CDR3.